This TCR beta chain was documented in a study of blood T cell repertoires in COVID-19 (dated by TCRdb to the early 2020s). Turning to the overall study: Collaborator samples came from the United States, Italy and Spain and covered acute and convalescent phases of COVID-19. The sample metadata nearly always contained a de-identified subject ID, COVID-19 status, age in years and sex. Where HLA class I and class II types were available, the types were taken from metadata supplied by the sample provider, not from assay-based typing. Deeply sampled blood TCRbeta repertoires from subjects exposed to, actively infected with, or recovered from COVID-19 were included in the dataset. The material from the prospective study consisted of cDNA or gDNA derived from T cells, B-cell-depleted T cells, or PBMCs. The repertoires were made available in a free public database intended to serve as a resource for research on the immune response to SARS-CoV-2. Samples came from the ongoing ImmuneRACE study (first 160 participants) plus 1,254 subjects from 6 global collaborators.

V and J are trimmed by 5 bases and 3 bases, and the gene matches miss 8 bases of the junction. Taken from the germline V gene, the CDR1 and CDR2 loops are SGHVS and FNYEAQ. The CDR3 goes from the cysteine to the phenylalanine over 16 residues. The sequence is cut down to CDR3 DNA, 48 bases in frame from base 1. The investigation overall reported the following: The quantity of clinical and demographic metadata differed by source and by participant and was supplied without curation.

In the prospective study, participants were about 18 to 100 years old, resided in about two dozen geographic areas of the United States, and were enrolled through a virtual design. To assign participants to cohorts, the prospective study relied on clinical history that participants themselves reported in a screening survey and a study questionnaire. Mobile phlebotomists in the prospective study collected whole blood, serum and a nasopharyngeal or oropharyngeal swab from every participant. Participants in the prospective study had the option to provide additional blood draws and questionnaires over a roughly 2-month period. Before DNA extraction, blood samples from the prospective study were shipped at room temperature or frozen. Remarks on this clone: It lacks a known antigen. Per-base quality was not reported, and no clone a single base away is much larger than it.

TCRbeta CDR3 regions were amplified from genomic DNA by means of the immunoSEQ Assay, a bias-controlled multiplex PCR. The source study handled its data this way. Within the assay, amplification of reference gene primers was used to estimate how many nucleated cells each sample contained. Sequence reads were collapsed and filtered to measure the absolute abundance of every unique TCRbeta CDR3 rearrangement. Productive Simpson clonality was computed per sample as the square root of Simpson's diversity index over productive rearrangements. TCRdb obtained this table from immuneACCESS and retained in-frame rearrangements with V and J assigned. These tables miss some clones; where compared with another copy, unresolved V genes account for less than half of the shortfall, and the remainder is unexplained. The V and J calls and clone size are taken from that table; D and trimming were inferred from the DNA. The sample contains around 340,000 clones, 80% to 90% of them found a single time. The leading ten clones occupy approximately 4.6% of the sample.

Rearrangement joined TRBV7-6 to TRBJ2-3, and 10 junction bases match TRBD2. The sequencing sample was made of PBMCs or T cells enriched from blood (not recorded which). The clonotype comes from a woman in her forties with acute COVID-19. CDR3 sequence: CASSGPLAGATDTQYF. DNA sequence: TGTGCCAGCAGCGGGCCCCTAGCGGGAGCTACAGATACGCAGTATTTT.